This TCR beta chain was sequenced for a study of cytomegalovirus exposure and HLA in healthy donors. Germline loops: CDR1 GTSNPN, CDR2 SVGIG (reference sequence). The CDR3 is made up of 14 amino acids. V was shortened by 0 bases and J by 6 bases, with 11 bases between the two germline ends. As for this clone: Its antigen is as yet unknown.

General study points: In terms of immune exposure information, only CMV serostatus was available.

The PCR had 60 Vbeta and 13 Jbeta primers. Measured with immunoSEQ multiplex PCR; TCRdb has only the in-frame clones, and not every one. The sample consists of 60,000 to 70,000 clones, roughly 80% of them appearing once. The sample comprised PBMCs. V gene TRBV30 combines with J gene TRBJ1-4; D not resolved. This TCR derives from a woman between 40 and 50 years old in good health and CMV-seropositive. CDR3 sequence: CAWSVLNMDEKLFF. The CDR3 bases are TGTGCCTGGAGTGTCTTAAACATGGATGAAAAACTGTTTTTT.